The subject of this entry is one TCR beta chain. The sample originates from a study of blood T cell repertoires in COVID-19. On the study more broadly: T cells, B-cell-depleted T cells, or PBMCs provided the cDNA or gDNA that served as material.

Trimming removed 8 bases at V and 7 bases at J, with 24 bases between. The CDR3 consists of 16 residues. CDR1 is MDHEN and CDR2 is SYDVKM in the germline V gene. The table came from immunoSEQ multiplex PCR; TCRdb's copy has only in-frame clones and leaves some out. This sample has about 230,000 clones, with about 87% found just once. The chain has TRBV28 and TRBJ2-1, with D maybe TRBD1 (6 bases). Sequencing input: peripheral blood. The source of this sequence is a man aged 25-45 years with COVID-19, enrolled during active disease. Here the CDR3 DNA reads TGTGCCAGCCACTCCAGGAGCGCTTTAAGGGGGAATGAGCAGTTCTTC. Its protein is CASHSRSALRGNEQFF. The variable domain in full, with the rest retrieved from reference TRBV28 and TRBJ2-1, is DVKVTQSSRYLVKRTGEKVFLECVQDMDHENMFWYRQDPGLGLRLIYFSYDVKMKEKGDIPEGYSVSREKKERFSLILESASTNQTSMYLCASHSRSALRGNEQFFGPGTRLTVL.